This T cell receptor beta chain was captured by sequencing in a study of blood T cell repertoires in COVID-19. Background on the study: Sites across the United States, Italy and Spain contributed samples from acute and convalescent COVID-19. T cells, B-cell-depleted T cells, or PBMCs provided the cDNA or gDNA that served as material.

Per the original data handling: Reference gene primer amplification yielded estimated nucleated cell counts. Sequencing was performed with immunoSEQ multiplex PCR; in TCRdb, only in-frame clones are kept and a portion is missing. That table supplies the V and J calls and clone size; D and trimming were determined from the DNA. The sample lists about 230,000 clones; 85% to 90% were seen once. Which cohort a participant joined came from the clinical history participants gave. The CDR3 extends over 13 amino acids. Germline V CDR1 and CDR2: LGHDT, YNNKEL (reference sequence). V was trimmed by 3 bases and J by 6 bases, leaving 11 bases between them.

The chain couples TRBV3-1 (or the pseudogene TRBV3-2) to TRBJ2-5; D is perhaps TRBD1 (5 bases). The source is a woman in her 30s with acute COVID-19. Specimen: PBMCs or T cells enriched from blood (not recorded which). The CDR3, as DNA: TGTGCCAGCAGCCATCAGGGCGGAAAGACCCAGTACTTC. Protein sequence: CASSHQGGKTQYF.